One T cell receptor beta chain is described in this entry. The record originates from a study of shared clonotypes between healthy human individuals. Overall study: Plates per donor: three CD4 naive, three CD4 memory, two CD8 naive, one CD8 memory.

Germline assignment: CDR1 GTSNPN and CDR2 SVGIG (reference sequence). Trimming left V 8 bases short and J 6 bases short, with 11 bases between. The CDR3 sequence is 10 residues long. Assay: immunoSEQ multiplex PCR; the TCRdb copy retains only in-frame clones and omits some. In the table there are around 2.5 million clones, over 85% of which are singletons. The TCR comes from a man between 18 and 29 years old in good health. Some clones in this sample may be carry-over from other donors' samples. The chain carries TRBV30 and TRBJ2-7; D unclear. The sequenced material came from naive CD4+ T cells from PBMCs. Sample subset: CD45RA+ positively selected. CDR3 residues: CALEWGEQYF. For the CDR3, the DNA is TGTGCCCTCGAGTGGGGCGAGCAGTACTTC.